This T cell receptor beta chain was recovered during a study of pediatric ulcerative colitis. General study results and limits: No controls had the two rectal clonotypes shared by ulcerative colitis patients.

Of note for this clone: The target antigen is unknown.

CDR3 length equals 15 residues. The V gene's germline CDR1 is SGHNT and CDR2 YENEEA. V lost 4 bases, J lost 8 bases, and 12 bases stayed unmatched. Up to 500,000 reads were sequenced per sample. Assay used: immunoSEQ multiplex PCR; TCRdb lists only in-frame clones, some missing. The sample includes 45,000 to 75,000 clones, 75% to 90% of them seen just once. The specimen was blood. This sequence originates from a boy younger than 18 who was a control in a study of pediatric ulcerative colitis. This sequence joins TRBV11-3 and TRBJ2-7, with TRBD1 matching 9 bases. The CDR3 DNA is TGTGCCAGCAGCTCACACCGGGACAGGGAGTCTAAGCAGTACTTC. It encodes CASSSHRDRESKQYF.